The rows below give T cell receptor beta chains drawn from one sample of a study of CD8+CD57+ T cells in acquired aplastic anemia. TCRdb reprocessed the reads with MiXCR, giving one entry per CDR3 protein. Of some 280,000 distinct CDR3 sequences detected, about 56% appear once; the ten largest clones hold roughly 8%. The specimen was sorted CD4+, CD8+, or CD8+CD57+ T cells (not recorded which) from PBMCs. The source is a human donor with severe aplastic anemia or a healthy control (not recorded which). Both conserved end residues are part of each CDR3. The order of the fields is clone size, J gene, V gene, D gene, CDR3 DNA, CDR3 protein. D genes are given only for firm matches. Rows may omit the clone size; those that give it use once, few, many or a size class.

few | TRBJ2-3 | TRBV20-1 | TRBD2 | TGCAGTGCTAGTCGTTTAGCGGGGGGGCTCACAGATACGCAGTATTTT | CSASRLAGGLTDTQYF
. | TRBJ2-1 | TRBV24-1 | . | TGTGCCACCAGTGATTCCCTGACTGTTCACAATGAGCAGTTCTTC | CATSDSLTVHNEQFF
few | TRBJ2-7 | TRBV9 | . | TGTGCCAGCAGCTCTCCAAGCTCCTACGAGCAGTACTTC | CASSSPSSYEQYF
. | TRBJ2-5 | TRBV19 | TRBD1 | TGTGCCAGTAGTATGGACAGGCCTGACGAGGCCCAGTACTTC | CASSMDRPDEAQYF
. | TRBJ1-5 | TRBV6-5 | . | TGTGCCAGCAGTTTACACGCAGGGGTTAGCAATCAGCCCCAGCATTTT | CASSLHAGVSNQPQHF
. | TRBJ1-3 | TRBV7-6 | . | TGTACCAGCAGCCTCCTGGGACACGACTCTGGAAACACCATATATTTT | CTSSLLGHDSGNTIYF
many | TRBJ2-7 | TRBV6-2/TRBV6-3 | TRBD1 | TGTGCCAGCAGAAGTGGACAGGGGGACTCCTACGAGCAGTACTTC | CASRSGQGDSYEQYF
. | TRBJ2-1 | TRBV19 | . | TGTGCCAGTACCAAGCTTGGGATGTCCTACAATGAGCAGTTCTTC | CASTKLGMSYNEQFF
many | TRBJ2-1 | TRBV7-3 | TRBD2 | TGTGCCAGCAGCTCTAGCGGGGGGGCCGTCTATGAGCAGTTCTTC | CASSSSGGAVYEQFF
. | TRBJ2-5 | TRBV7-6 | TRBD2 | TGTGCCAGCAGCTCCCAGACTAGCGCGGCCGAGACCCAGTACTTC | CASSSQTSAAETQYF
. | TRBJ1-1 | TRBV7-9 | . | TGTGCCAGCAGTCCCCCGGGACTTTCGAACACTGAAGCTTTCTTT | CASSPPGLSNTEAFF
. | TRBJ2-3 | TRBV7-9 | TRBD1 | TGTGCCAGCAGCCCCTGGGGACAGGGAGGCGATACGCAGTATTTT | CASSPWGQGGDTQYF
. | TRBJ2-7 | TRBV12-3/TRBV12-4 | . | TGTGCCAGCAGTTTAAGGCGGGGACACGAGCAGTACTTC | CASSLRRGHEQYF
many | TRBJ2-5 | TRBV20-1 | TRBD2 | TGCAGTGCTAGCCCCTCGCTTAGCGGGGGGGCGGGAGAGACCCAGTACTTC | CSASPSLSGGAGETQYF
. | TRBJ2-1 | TRBV20-1 | . | TGCAGTGCTAGGATCAGGCTAGCTTCGTACAATGAGCAGTTCTTC | CSARIRLASYNEQFF
. | TRBJ1-1 | TRBV29-1 | TRBD1 | TGCAGCGGGGACAGGACGAACACTGAAGCTTTCTTT | CSGDRTNTEAFF
few | TRBJ2-2 | TRBV29-1 | . | TGCAGCGTTGGAGCGGGCCTGACCGGGGAGCTGTTTTTT | CSVGAGLTGELFF
few | TRBJ1-3 | TRBV3-1 | . | TGTGCCAGCAGCCTCGTTAACACGGGATTGGGTGGAAACACCATATATTTT | CASSLVNTGLGGNTIYF
. | TRBJ2-2 | TRBV10-1 | . | TGCGCCAGCAGTGAGTTGACAGAAAACACCGGGGAGCTGTTTTTT | CASSELTENTGELFF
. | TRBJ1-6 | TRBV20-1 | . | TGCAGTGCTAGAGGTGAGGGGAACTCACCCCTCCACTTT | CSARGEGNSPLHF
. | TRBJ1-4 | TRBV15 | . | TGTGCCACCAGCAGGGGGCTGAATGAAAAACCGTTTTTT | CATSRGLNEKPFF
. | TRBJ2-7 | TRBV7-2 | . | TGTGCCAGCAGCTTAGCGCGAACGGACAGGCAGTACTTC | CASSLARTDRQYF
few | TRBJ1-1 | TRBV7-9 | . | TGTGCCAGCAGCTTTTCGGACGTGAACACTGAAGCTTTCTTT | CASSFSDVNTEAFF
. | TRBJ2-7 | TRBV5-1 | . | TGCGCCGCCCGGGCAGACACTTCCTACGAGCAGTACTTC | CAARADTSYEQYF
. | TRBJ2-3 | TRBV19 | TRBD2 | TGTGCCAGTGGACTAGCGGGGGGGCAAGGTACGCAGTATTTT | CASGLAGGQGTQYF
once | TRBJ2-7 | TRBV10-1 | . | TGCGCCAGCAGTCCCCTGACTATGCAAGAGCAGTACTTC | CASSPLTMQEQYF
. | TRBJ2-1 | TRBV7-2 | . | TGTGCCAGCAGCTTTCGGTTGGCTGACAATGAGCAGTTCTTC | CASSFRLADNEQFF
. | TRBJ1-4 | TRBV7-6 | TRBD1 | TGTGCCAGCAGCGTACTTAGGGGACAGGGGAATGAAAAACTGTTTTTT | CASSVLRGQGNEKLFF
many | TRBJ1-1 | TRBV2 | TRBD1 | TGTGCCAGCATGGCGGGGACAGGGAAGAGAGCTTTCTTT | CASMAGTGKRAFF
many | TRBJ2-3 | TRBV11-3 | . | TGTGCCAGCAGCAGGGACTCCCGTGATATACTCACAGATACGCAGTATTTT | CASSRDSRDILTDTQYF
. | TRBJ1-1 | TRBV12-3/TRBV12-4 | . | TGTGCCAGCAATGATTTAGCGCCGTCATTGGGCAGGAACCGAAATCTTTTCACTGAAGCTTTCTTT | CASNDLAPSLGRNRNLFTEAFF
. | TRBJ2-7 | TRBV7-9 | TRBD2 | TGTGCCAGCAGCATAAACAGGCGGACTAGCGGGAGCTCCTACGAGCAGTACTTC | CASSINRRTSGSSYEQYF
. | TRBJ2-7 | TRBV20-1 | TRBD2 | TGCAGTGCTAGAGGGGTAGCGGGGGACCAGTACTTC | CSARGVAGDQYF
. | TRBJ1-6 | TRBV2 | . | TGTGCCAGCAGTGACTCGTCCCGGAATTCACCCCTCCACTTT | CASSDSSRNSPLHF
many | TRBJ1-3 | TRBV15 | . | TGTGCCACCAGCTCGCAGAACTCTGGAAACACCATATATTTT | CATSSQNSGNTIYF
many | TRBJ2-3 | TRBV5-8 | . | TGTGCCAGCAGCCCTCCCGCGTTGGGGCTGGGCACAGATACGCAGTATTTT | CASSPPALGLGTDTQYF
. | TRBJ1-6 | TRBV19 | . | TGTGCCAGTATGCAAGGTGCGGGGGGTTCACCCCTCCACTTT | CASMQGAGGSPLHF
. | TRBJ1-4 | TRBV7-9 | . | . | CASSVGQGATNEKLFF
few | TRBJ2-7 | TRBV2 | TRBD2 | TGTGCCAGCAGTGAAGGGACTAGCGGGAGTTACGAGCAGTACTTC | CASSEGTSGSYEQYF
many | TRBJ1-3 | TRBV4-3 | . | TGCGCCAGCAGCCAAGGGCAGGCCAAATCTGGAAACACCATATATTTT | CASSQGQAKSGNTIYF
. | TRBJ1-3 | TRBV7-2 | . | TGTGCCAGCAGCTTGAGGTCCCGGGACTCTGGAAACACCATATATTTT | CASSLRSRDSGNTIYF
. | TRBJ1-5 | TRBV7-9 | TRBD1 | TGTGCCAGCAGCCGGGGACAGATGGCCTACGAGCATTTT | CASSRGQMAYEHF
once | TRBJ1-2 | TRBV9 | . | TGTGCCAGCAGCCGTTTCCCTCAAGCTAACTATGGCTACACCTTC | CASSRFPQANYGYTF
. | TRBJ2-5 | TRBV7-2 | . | TGTGCCAGCTCGGGAGCGGACCAAGAGGCCCAGTACTTC | CASSGADQEAQYF
once | TRBJ2-7 | TRBV19 | . | TGTGCCAGTAGTATCTGGGGGGCTTCGACCTACGAGCAGTACTTC | CASSIWGASTYEQYF
many | TRBJ1-1 | TRBV3-1 | . | TGTGCCAGCAGCCGACTGCAATGGGACACTGAAGCTTTCTTT | CASSRLQWDTEAFF
few | TRBJ2-7 | TRBV7-3 | TRBD1 | TGTGCCAGCAGCGGTGGACAGGGGACCGAGCAGTACTTC | CASSGGQGTEQYF
many | TRBJ1-2 | TRBV12-5 | TRBD1 | TGTGCTAGTGGTTTGGTAAGCGGCAACAGGGGGTATGCTGGCTACACCTTC | CASGLVSGNRGYAGYTF
few | TRBJ2-7 | TRBV30 | TRBD2 | TGTGCCTGGAGACCTTGGAGCGGGAGGTACCACGAGCAGTACTTC | CAWRPWSGRYHEQYF
once | TRBJ1-4 | TRBV6-5 | TRBD1 | TGTGCCAGCAGCGGCTCAACAGGGGTTTTTAGGGAAAAACTGTTTTTT | CASSGSTGVFREKLFF
. | TRBJ1-5 | TRBV12-3/TRBV12-4 | TRBD1 | TGTGCCAGCAGTTTGACAGGGGGCCCTGATCAGCCCCAGCATTTT | CASSLTGGPDQPQHF
. | TRBJ2-3 | TRBV20-1 | TRBD2 | TGCAGTGCTCGGCTAGCGGGCACAGATATGCAGTATTTT | CSARLAGTDMQYF
. | TRBJ1-5 | TRBV20-1 | . | TGCAGTGCTAGCCTACCCCGGCGGGGCAATCAGCCCCAGCATTTT | CSASLPRRGNQPQHF
many | TRBJ2-1 | TRBV7-6 | . | TGTGCCAGCAGATCTGTAGGCCGGCAGTTCTTC | CASRSVGRQFF
. | TRBJ2-3 | TRBV4-1 | . | TGCGCCAGCAGCCAAGAGAGAAGCTCTCCTAATTGGGTCGATACGCAGTATTTT | CASSQERSSPNWVDTQYF
many | TRBJ2-2 | TRBV12-3/TRBV12-4 | TRBD1 | TGTGCCAGCAGTTTCGGACAGGGGGCATTCGGGGAGCTGTTTTTT | CASSFGQGAFGELFF
few | TRBJ1-1 | TRBV7-2 | . | TGTGCCAGCAGCCCACCCAAGGCAGATGAAGCTTTCTTT | CASSPPKADEAFF